One sample yielded the 13 T cell receptor beta chains listed below, sequenced in a study of T cells in tuberculosis. Time point in this sample: new active TB diagnosis, blood taken before or within 7 days of starting treatment. Profiled with immunoSEQ multiplex PCR; TCRdb holds only in-frame clones, not every one. The table records tens of thousands of clones, about 95% of them present only once. Sequences were derived from PBMCs, sampled at tuberculosis diagnosis. Source of these receptors: an adult with tuberculosis.

The rearrangement links TRBV25-1 to TRBJ1-1; 8 bases are shared with TRBD1. This CDR3 spans 15 amino acids. Germline-derived CDR1 and CDR2 are MGHDK and SYGVNS. Losses at the gene ends were 6 bases for V and 5 bases for J; bases not matched to a gene: 11. DNA for the CDR3: TGTGCCAGCAGAACTTCAGGGGGCTATGCTACTGAAGCTTTCTTT. Its translation: CASRTSGGYATEAFF. Based on the CDR3 plus reference TRBV25-1 and TRBJ1-1, the full variable domain is EADIYQTPRYLVIGTGKKITLECSQTMGHDKMYWYQQDPGMELHLIHYSYGVNSTEKGDLSSESTVSRIRTEHFPLTLESARPSHTSQYLCASRTSGGYATEAFFGQGTRLTVV.

The V and J genes are TRBV29-1 and TRBJ1-3; weak D call: TRBD1 (5 bases). V lost 4 bases, J lost 4 bases, and 11 bases lay in between. There are 13 residues in the CDR3. Germline V gene sequence: CDR1 SQVTM, CDR2 ANQGSEA. The CDR3 coding sequence is TGCAGCGTTGTTTTCCAGGGAGGAAACACCATATATTTT. Its translation is CSVVFQGGNTIYF.

This chain links TRBV5-6 with TRBJ2-7, with 8 bases lining up with TRBD1. The CDR3 loop spans 13 amino acids. Germline-derived CDR1 and CDR2 are SGHDT and YYEEEE. V trimming: 4 bases; J trimming: 6 bases; junction bases outside the gene matches: 6. CDR3 region: CASSATDRGEQYF. Here the CDR3 DNA reads TGTGCCAGCAGCGCTACTGACAGGGGCGAGCAGTACTTC.

This chain uses TRBV7-8 with TRBJ2-1; the match to TRBD2 covers 8 bases. There are 16 residues in the CDR3. Per germline, CDR1 SGHVS and CDR2 FQNEAQ. V shed 5 bases, J shed 4 bases, and the junction held 10 bases outside the gene matches. The CDR3 loop is CASSPAGLAGYNEQFF. CDR3 DNA sequence: TGTGCCAGCAGCCCTGCCGGATTAGCGGGGTACAATGAGCAGTTCTTC. Full variable domain (remainder filled in from reference TRBV7-8 and TRBJ2-1): GAGVSQSPRYKVAKRGQDVALRCDPISGHVSLFWYQQALGQGPEFLTYFQNEAQLDKSGLPSDRFFAERPEGSVSTLKIQRTQQEDSAVYLCASSPAGLAGYNEQFFGPGTRLTVL.

The genes are TRBV30 and TRBJ2-2, with 8 bases identical to TRBD2. The J segment lost 5 bases and the V segment lost 4 bases, leaving 3 bases of the junction unmatched. This CDR3 is 13 amino acids long. CDR1 GTSNPN and CDR2 SVGIG come from the germline V gene (reference sequence). CDR3 coding DNA: TGTGCCTGGACCGGGAGGGTAACCGGGGAGCTGTTTTTT. Its protein is CAWTGRVTGELFF.

This chain links TRBV10-2 with TRBJ2-7; 13 bases are shared with TRBD2. This CDR3 comprises 14 residues. The junction had 6 bases not matched to a gene; V was cut back by 9 bases and J by 4 bases. Germline lookup yields CDR1 WSHSY and CDR2 SAAADI. The CDR3 DNA is TGCGCCAGTTTGGGACTAGCGGGGAAATACGAGCAGTACTTC. This codes for CASLGLAGKYEQYF.

This chain links TRBV5-1 with TRBJ1-2, with 8 nucleotides matching TRBD1. Unmatched junction bases numbered 1, after V lost 2 bases and J lost 4 bases. Germline lookup yields CDR1 SGHRS and CDR2 YFSETQ. The CDR3 sequence is 13 residues long. The CDR3 coding sequence is TGCGCCAGCAGCTTTGGACAGGGCTATGGCTACACCTTC. It codes for CASSFGQGYGYTF.

There are a few counts of this clone. The rearrangement joins TRBV7-3 to TRBJ2-1; possible D gene TRBD1, 5 bases. Germline CDR1 reads SGHTA; CDR2 reads FQGTGA. V lost 2 bases, J lost 10 bases, and 15 bases lay in between. This CDR3 has 14 amino acids. This CDR3 reads CASSLSQGLGEQFF. The CDR3 nucleotides read TGTGCCAGCAGCTTATCTCAGGGTCTTGGGGAGCAGTTCTTC. Variable domain in full (rest from reference TRBV7-3 and TRBJ2-1): GAGVSQTPSNKVTEKGKYVELRCDPISGHTALYWYRQSLGQGPEFLIYFQGTGAADDSGLPNDRFFAVRPEGSVSTLKIQRTERGDSAVYLCASSLSQGLGEQFFGPGTRLTVL.

This chain uses TRBV15 with TRBJ1-5; maybe TRBD1 (6 bases). Germline lookup yields CDR1 LNHNV and CDR2 YYDKDF (reference sequence). Deletions cut 0 bases from V and 4 bases from J, with 13 bases between. This CDR3 has 16 amino acids. CDR3 DNA sequence: TGTGCCACCAGCAGAGATCGGTCGCAGGGGAATCAGCCCCAGCATTTT. Translation: CATSRDRSQGNQPQHF.

The chain carries TRBV7-9 and TRBJ2-7; 11 bases agree with TRBD1. CDR1 is SEHNR, CDR2 FQNEAQ, per germline (reference sequence). This CDR3 comprises 14 residues. The ends lost 5 bases at V and 7 bases at J; junction bases unmatched: 7. The CDR3 DNA is TGTGCCAGCAGCCTGGGACAGGGGGTCTGGGAGCAGTACTTC. Protein product: CASSLGQGVWEQYF.

The chain couples TRBV7-2 to TRBJ2-7; D is perhaps TRBD1 (5 bases). V was cut by 1 base and J by 3 bases, with 10 bases left in between. Germline V CDR1 and CDR2: SGHTA, FQGNSA. The CDR3 sequence is 14 residues long. CDR3 nucleotides: TGTGCCAGCAGCTTAGGATCAGGGTTCTACGAGCAGTACTTC. Protein: CASSLGSGFYEQYF.

The chain recombines TRBV15 with TRBJ2-1, with D perhaps TRBD1 (5 bases). CDR3 length: 14 amino acids. Trimming removed 6 bases at V and 5 bases at J, with 14 bases between. The germline CDR1 and CDR2 sequences are LNHNV and YYDKDF (reference sequence). DNA of the CDR3: TGTGCCACCAGGAAGCCCGACAGCGACAATGAGCAGTTCTTC. It specifies CATRKPDSDNEQFF.

A single count supports this clone. The chain has TRBV18 and TRBJ2-7; 8 bases map to TRBD2. V gave up 2 bases and J gave up 5 bases; unmatched junction bases: 2. Germline-derived CDR1 and CDR2 are KGHSH and LQKENI. The length of the CDR3 is 13 residues. CDR3 nucleotides: TGTGCCAGCTCACCAGCGGGGGGCAACGAGCAGTACTTC. It codes for CASSPAGGNEQYF.